The TCR beta chain under discussion was sequenced for a study of blood T cell repertoires in COVID-19. Study information: Sites across the United States, Italy and Spain contributed samples from acute and convalescent COVID-19. T cells, B-cell-depleted T cells, or PBMCs provided the cDNA or gDNA that served as material.

The CDR3 has 16 amino acids. Per the authors' pipeline: How many nucleated cells were present was estimated from reference gene primer amplification. Clones were read by immunoSEQ multiplex PCR, and TCRdb kept only the in-frame ones, dropping some. V, J and clone size are those of that table, while D and trimming were read from the DNA. The table records under 40,000 clones, 90% of them present only once. The specimen sequenced was peripheral blood. This TCR derives from a man aged 55 to 69 with active or convalescent COVID-19. V usage is TRBV21-1 and J usage is TRBJ1-5. TRBV21-1 is shown as a pseudogene. CDR3 sequence (DNA): TGTGCCAGCAGCAAAGGAGTGAGGTTACGGGGAAAGCCCCAGCATTTT. Amino acids: CASSKGVRLRGKPQHF.